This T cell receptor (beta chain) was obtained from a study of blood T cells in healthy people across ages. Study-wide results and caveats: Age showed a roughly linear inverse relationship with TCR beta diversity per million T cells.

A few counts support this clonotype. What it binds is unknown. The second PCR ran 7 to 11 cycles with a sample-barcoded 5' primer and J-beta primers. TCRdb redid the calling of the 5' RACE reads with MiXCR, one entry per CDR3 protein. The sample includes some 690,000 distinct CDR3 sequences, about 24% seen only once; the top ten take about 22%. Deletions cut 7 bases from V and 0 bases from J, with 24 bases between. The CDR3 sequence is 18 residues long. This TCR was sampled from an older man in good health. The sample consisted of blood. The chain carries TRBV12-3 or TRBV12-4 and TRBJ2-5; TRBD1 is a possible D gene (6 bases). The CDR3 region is CASTTNFRTAQYQETQYF. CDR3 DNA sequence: TGTGCCAGCACCACAAATTTTAGGACAGCTCAGTACCAAGAGACCCAGTACTTC.